A single sample is the source of the 31 T cell receptor beta chains below, sequenced in a study of cytomegalovirus exposure and HLA in healthy donors. PCR amplification relied on 60 Vbeta primers (plus 13 Jbeta primers). Sequencing was performed with immunoSEQ multiplex PCR; in TCRdb, only in-frame clones are kept and a portion is missing. The data contain about 140,000 clones, approximately 84% of them singletons. Sequenced: PBMCs. These receptors were collected from a woman aged 60-75 years in good health and CMV-seropositive.

The chain uses TRBV9 and TRBJ2-1; D unresolved. Germline lookup yields CDR1 SGDLS and CDR2 YYNGEE. V gave up 0 bases and J gave up 0 bases, with 10 bases separating them. This CDR3 has 16 residues. The CDR3, as DNA: TGTGCCAGCAGCGTAGGGAGCACGAGCTCCTACAATGAGCAGTTCTTC. Amino acid sequence: CASSVGSTSSYNEQFF.

V gene TRBV19 combines with J gene TRBJ1-1; 7 nucleotides line up with TRBD1. V was clipped by 6 bases and J by 5 bases; unmatched bases: 6. CDR3 length: 13 amino acids. Germline V gene sequence: CDR1 LNHDA, CDR2 SQIVND (reference sequence). The CDR3 sequence is CASSPTGWTEAFF. The CDR3 DNA sequence: TGTGCCAGTAGCCCGACAGGGTGGACTGAAGCTTTCTTT. Full variable domain (outside the CDR3, taken from reference TRBV19 and TRBJ1-1): DGGITQSPKYLFRKEGQNVTLSCEQNLNHDAMYWYRQDPGQGLRLIYYSQIVNDFQKGDIAEGYSVSREKKESFPLTVTSAQKNPTAFYLCASSPTGWTEAFFGQGTRLTVV.

The chain uses TRBV25-1 and TRBJ1-2; D is unresolved. The CDR3 consists of 13 residues. V shed 2 bases and J shed 6 bases, with 10 bases lying between them. Germline CDR1 is MGHDK and CDR2 is SYGVNS. Written as DNA, the CDR3 is TGTGCCAGCAGTGAAGGAGTAAGGCATGGCTACACCTTC. It specifies CASSEGVRHGYTF.

V is TRBV7-2 and J is TRBJ1-1, with D possibly matching TRBD1 (6 bases). Germline V gene sequence: CDR1 SGHTA, CDR2 FQGNSA. V was shortened by 4 bases and J by 10 bases, with 16 bases between the two germline ends. The CDR3 spans 13 residues. CDR3 amino acids: CASSSRDILGAFF. CDR3 coding DNA: TGTGCCAGCAGCTCCCGGGACATCCTCGGAGCTTTCTTT.

The V and J genes are TRBV7-2 and TRBJ2-5; D perhaps matches TRBD2 (6 bases). The J call may be wrong; the DNA end is better matched by TRBJ2-7. From germline, CDR1 is SGHTA and CDR2 FQGNSA. The CDR3 loop spans 13 amino acids. The CDR3 sequence is CASSLGGGSEQYF. The CDR3, as DNA: TGTGCCAGCAGCTTGGGTGGAGGGTCCGAGCAGTACTTC.

DNA of the CDR3: TGTGCCAGCAGTTTAGCGGGCAACACCGGGGAGCTGTTTTTT. It is translated as CASSLAGNTGELFF. The chain links TRBV27 to TRBJ2-2, with D possibly TRBD2 on 5 matching bases. Germline CDR1 and CDR2: MNHEY and SMNVEV (reference sequence). The CDR3 covers 14 residues. The V gene lost 2 bases and the J gene lost 2 bases, with 6 bases spanning the gap.

This rearrangement joins TRBV10-3 to TRBJ2-5; TRBD1 might be the D (5 bases). The CDR3 extends over 13 amino acids. From germline, CDR1 is ENHRY and CDR2 SYGVKD. Trimming removed 6 bases from V and 1 base from J, with 9 bases in between. The chain's CDR3 is CAISADSQETQYF. DNA for the CDR3: TGTGCCATCAGCGCAGACAGCCAAGAGACCCAGTACTTC.

The V call is TRBV4-1, the J call TRBJ2-7; the match to TRBD1 covers 7 bases. The CDR3 has 13 amino acids. The trim removed 0 bases at V and 9 bases at J, leaving 5 bases unmatched. Germline CDR1 is MGHRA and CDR2 is YSYEKL. Here the CDR3 reads CASSQDWGQRQYF. DNA of the CDR3: TGCGCCAGCAGCCAAGACTGGGGACAGAGGCAGTACTTC.

V is TRBV18 and J is TRBJ1-2; the match to TRBD1 covers 9 bases. The CDR3 consists of 16 residues. CDR1 and CDR2 (germline): KGHSH, LQKENI. The J segment lost 6 bases and the V segment lost 3 bases, leaving 11 bases of the junction unmatched. CDR3 in DNA: TGTGCCAGCTCACCCTACCAGGGACAGGGTGTCGATGGCTACACCTTC. Translation: CASSPYQGQGVDGYTF.

This sequence joins TRBV19 and TRBJ2-2; 12 nucleotides agree with TRBD1. The germline V gene has CDR1 LNHDA and CDR2 SQIVND (reference sequence). The V gene end was trimmed by 5 bases and the J gene end by 6 bases; junction bases not matched to a gene: 7. The CDR3 totals 16 residues. The CDR3 sequence is CASSPGTGGSAGELFF. CDR3 sequence (DNA): TGTGCCAGTAGTCCCGGGACAGGGGGCTCGGCCGGGGAGCTGTTTTTT.

This rearrangement joins TRBV2 to TRBJ1-4; 9 bases agree with TRBD1. V shed 9 bases and J 6 bases; nucleotides not matched to a gene: 5. CDR3 length equals 13 residues. Germline assignment: CDR1 SNHLY and CDR2 FYNNEI. The CDR3 region is CASAGQGYEKLFF. CDR3 nucleotide sequence: TGTGCCAGTGCGGGACAGGGATATGAAAAACTGTTTTTT. Filled out from reference TRBV2 and TRBJ1-4, the complete variable domain reads EPEVTQTPSHQVTQMGQEVILRCVPISNHLYFYWYRQILGQKVEFLVSFYNNEISEKSEIFDDQFSVERPDGSNFTLKIRSTKLEDSAMYFCASAGQGYEKLFFGSGTQLSVL.

This chain uses TRBV28 with TRBJ2-7; TRBD2 might be the D (5 bases). With 6 bases removed from V and 6 bases from J, the gap between germline ends came to 15 bases. Germline loops: CDR1 MDHEN, CDR2 SYDVKM. The CDR3 totals 13 residues. For the CDR3, the DNA is TGTGCCAGCAGACGCGGGCCAGAAGGCGAGCAGTACTTC. As protein: CASRRGPEGEQYF.

This chain joins TRBV9 and TRBJ2-1; 8 bases match TRBD2. The V gene end was trimmed by 4 bases and the J gene end by 4 bases; junction bases not matched to a gene: 7. The CDR3 is 15 amino acids. Germline lookup yields CDR1 SGDLS and CDR2 YYNGEE. The CDR3 DNA follows: TGTGCCAGCAGCTCTAGCGGGTTTCAGTACAATGAGCAGTTCTTC. The encoded protein is CASSSSGFQYNEQFF.

This sequence joins TRBV27 and TRBJ1-5; TRBD1 aligns across 10 bases. V lost 10 bases and J lost 6; bases outside the gene matches: 6. The CDR3 spans 13 residues. Looked up from germline, CDR1 is MNHEY and CDR2 is SMNVEV (reference sequence). The CDR3 coding sequence is TGTGCCATCGGGACAGGGGTCGGTCAGCCCCAGCATTTT. It yields the protein CAIGTGVGQPQHF.

The rearrangement joins TRBV2 to TRBJ2-1, with TRBD2 matching 11 bases. The germline V gene encodes CDR1 SNHLY and CDR2 FYNNEI. V dropped 8 bases and J dropped 9; count of bases not matched to a gene: 0. The CDR3 extends over 11 amino acids. CDR3 DNA sequence: TGTGCCAGCGGACTAGCGGGTGAGCAGTTCTTC. Its protein product is CASGLAGEQFF.

The chain links TRBV5-1 to TRBJ2-3; 7 nucleotides line up with TRBD2. V shed 0 bases and J 0 bases; nucleotides not matched to a gene: 1. The CDR3 sequence is 15 residues long. Per germline, CDR1 SGHRS and CDR2 YFSETQ. Here the CDR3 reads CASSLERDSTDTQYF. CDR3 nucleotides: TGCGCCAGCAGCTTGGAGCGGGACAGCACAGATACGCAGTATTTT. Full variable domain (remainder filled in from reference TRBV5-1 and TRBJ2-3): KAGVTQTPRYLIKTRGQQVTLSCSPISGHRSVSWYQQTPGQGLQFLFEYFSETQRNKGNFPGRFSGRQFSNSRSEMNVSTLELGDSALYLCASSLERDSTDTQYFGPGTRLTVL.

This clone was seen a few times. The chain joins TRBV7-2 to TRBJ2-7, with D perhaps TRBD2 (6 bases). Trimming removed 3 bases at V and 6 bases at J, with 18 bases between. Looked up from germline, CDR1 is SGHTA and CDR2 is FQGNSA. The CDR3 is 15 residues long. The CDR3 DNA reads as TGTGCCAGCAGCTTCGCGAGCGGGCGGGGAGCCGAGCAGTACTTC. Its translation is CASSFASGRGAEQYF. Complete variable domain (other parts from reference TRBV7-2 and TRBJ2-7): GAGVSQSPSNKVTEKGKDVELRCDPISGHTALYWYRQSLGQGLEFLIYFQGNSAPDKSGLPSDRFSAERTGGSVSTLTIQRTQQEDSAVYLCASSFASGRGAEQYFGPGTRLTVT.

The chain joins TRBV19 to TRBJ2-7, with D perhaps matching TRBD2 (6 bases). CDR1 LNHDA and CDR2 SQIVND come from the germline V gene (reference sequence). CDR3 length: 14 residues. With 8 bases removed from V and 4 bases from J, the gap between germline ends came to 18 bases. CDR3 sequence (DNA): TGTGCCAGTTCCTTCGGGAGTCCAATATACGAGCAGTACTTC. It codes for CASSFGSPIYEQYF.

J is TRBJ1-1 and V is TRBV5-6; unclear D gene. This CDR3 is built from 14 residues. V lost 2 bases, J lost 0 bases, and 8 bases lay in between. Germline CDR1 reads SGHDT; CDR2 reads YYEEEE. The CDR3 spells CASSFVRLNTEAFF. In nucleotides, the CDR3 is TGTGCCAGCAGCTTTGTTCGGTTGAACACTGAAGCTTTCTTT.

CDR3: CASTKSGTTNNEQFF. The DNA for the CDR3 is TGTGCCAGCACAAAATCCGGGACTACCAACAATGAGCAGTTCTTC. The chain is built from TRBV7-2 and TRBJ2-1; 7 bases match TRBD2. Germline trimming cut 7 bases from V and 5 bases from J; bases unmatched to any gene: 11. Germline V gene data show CDR1 as SGHTA and CDR2 as FQGNSA. This CDR3 has 15 amino acids.

The CDR3 DNA reads TGTGCCAGCAACCGACAGGGATCCAGCTACGAGCAGTACTTC. Its translation is CASNRQGSSYEQYF. The genes are TRBV28 and TRBJ2-7; 7 nucleotides align to TRBD1. Germline values: CDR1 MDHEN, CDR2 SYDVKM. The CDR3 runs to 14 residues. V lost 7 bases and J lost 3; bases outside the gene matches: 9. Variable domain in full (rest from reference TRBV28 and TRBJ2-7): DVKVTQSSRYLVKRTGEKVFLECVQDMDHENMFWYRQDPGLGLRLIYFSYDVKMKEKGDIPEGYSVSREKKERFSLILESASTNQTSMYLCASNRQGSSYEQYFGPGTRLTVT.

This chain joins TRBV30 and TRBJ1-3; the D gene is possibly TRBD1 (5 bases). Per germline, CDR1 GTSNPN and CDR2 SVGIG (reference sequence). The CDR3 has 14 residues. V gave up 5 bases and J gave up 2 bases, with 13 bases separating them. The CDR3 region is CAWGTGGTGNTIYF. As DNA, the CDR3 is TGTGCCTGGGGCACCGGGGGGACTGGAAACACCATATATTTT.

This rearrangement joins TRBV29-1 to TRBJ1-4; D remains ambiguous. The germline V gene encodes CDR1 SQVTM and CDR2 ANQGSEA. The CDR3 length is 17 residues. Trimming shortened V by 6 bases and J by 0 bases, and 20 bases separated the two germline ends. CDR3 sequence: CSVYEALGRATNEKLFF. As DNA, the CDR3 is TGCAGCGTATATGAGGCCTTGGGGAGGGCAACTAATGAAAAACTGTTTTTT.

The chain carries TRBV5-4 and TRBJ2-7; 11 bases line up with TRBD2. The CDR3 totals 14 residues. The germline V gene has CDR1 SGHNT and CDR2 YYREEE (reference sequence). V dropped 3 bases and J dropped 6; count of bases not matched to a gene: 5. CDR3 region: CASSSSGRFFEQYF. The CDR3 DNA reads TGTGCCAGCAGCTCTAGCGGGAGGTTTTTCGAGCAGTACTTC.

The chain has TRBV5-6 and TRBJ2-3, with 9 bases fitting TRBD2. The CDR3 length is 13 residues. In germline, CDR1 is SGHDT, CDR2 YYEEEE. V trimming: 4 bases; J trimming: 7 bases; junction bases outside the gene matches: 4. The CDR3 protein is CASSAGGQYTQYF. The CDR3 region has the DNA TGTGCCAGCAGCGCGGGGGGGCAGTATACGCAGTATTTT.

Only one count was recorded for this clone. This rearrangement joins TRBV6-5 to TRBJ1-1, with TRBD1 identical over 12 bases. The CDR3 has 14 residues. Germline V gene lookup returns CDR1 MNHEY and CDR2 SVGAGI. The V and J ends lost 6 bases and 6 bases, in that order; junction bases with no gene match: 5. CDR3 bases: TGTGCCAGCAGAACGGGACAGGGGGCGGCTGAAGCTTTCTTT. This encodes CASRTGQGAAEAFF.

CDR3 protein: CASSLGRIYEQYF. DNA of the CDR3: TGTGCCAGCAGTTTAGGCAGAATATACGAGCAGTACTTC. V and J are TRBV28 and TRBJ2-7, with D unresolved. Trimming took 2 bases from V and 4 from J, leaving 9 bases between them. The CDR3 spans 13 residues. CDR1 MDHEN and CDR2 SYDVKM come from the germline V gene.

The J gene is TRBJ2-1, the V gene TRBV27; 10 bases are a match to TRBD2. V lost 4 bases and J lost 5; bases outside the gene matches: 11. Germline V gene data show CDR1 as MNHEY and CDR2 as SMNVEV (reference sequence). This CDR3 region has 17 residues. The CDR3 here is CASSSTRTSGFDNEQFF. The DNA for the CDR3 is TGTGCCAGCAGTTCTACCCGGACTAGCGGATTCGACAATGAGCAGTTCTTC.

V is TRBV11-3 and J is TRBJ1-4; D uncertain. The CDR3 consists of 14 residues. CDR1 and CDR2 from the germline V gene are SGHNT and YENEEA. The ends were cut back, 2 bases at V and 7 bases at J, with 11 bases in the middle. CDR3 residues: CASSLQDEGEKLFF. CDR3 sequence (DNA): TGTGCCAGCAGCTTACAGGACGAGGGTGAAAAACTGTTTTTT.

This clone has a handful of counts. The rearrangement uses TRBV27 and TRBJ1-4; a possible D gene is TRBD1 (5 bases). The germline V and J ends were trimmed by 3 bases and 7 bases, with 12 bases remaining between them. Germline CDR1 and CDR2: MNHEY and SMNVEV (reference sequence). This CDR3 region has 14 residues. The DNA for the CDR3 is TGTGCCAGCAGTTTGTGGGGGGAGGGTGAAAAACTGTTTTTT. This translates into CASSLWGEGEKLFF.

V usage is TRBV7-2 and J usage is TRBJ2-3, with 15 bases that match TRBD2. CDR1 and CDR2 from the germline V gene are SGHTA and FQGNSA. The CDR3 contains 17 residues. With V trimmed by 5 bases and J by 6 bases, 9 bases remained unmatched. CDR3 coding DNA: TGTGCCAGCAGCCCGGGACTAGCGGGAGGTTCAACGGATACGCAGTATTTT. Residues: CASSPGLAGGSTDTQYF.